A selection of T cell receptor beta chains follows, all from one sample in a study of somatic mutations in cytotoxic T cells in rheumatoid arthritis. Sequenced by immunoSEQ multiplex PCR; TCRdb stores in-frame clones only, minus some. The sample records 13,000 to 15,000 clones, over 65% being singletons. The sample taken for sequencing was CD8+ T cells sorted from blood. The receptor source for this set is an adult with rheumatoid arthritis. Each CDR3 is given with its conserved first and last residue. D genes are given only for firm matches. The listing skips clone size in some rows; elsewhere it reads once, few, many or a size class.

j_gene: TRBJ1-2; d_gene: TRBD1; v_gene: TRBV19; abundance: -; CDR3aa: CASSTGGYGYTF; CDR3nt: TGTGCCAGTAGCACAGGGGGCTATGGCTACACCTTC
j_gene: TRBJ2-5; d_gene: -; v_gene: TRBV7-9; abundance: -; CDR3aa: CASSLWSRGGETQYF; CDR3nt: TGTGCCAGCAGCTTATGGAGTCGGGGCGGAGAGACCCAGTACTTC
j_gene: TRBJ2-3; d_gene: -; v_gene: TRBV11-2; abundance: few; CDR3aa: CASSPRGVGERADTQYF; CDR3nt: TGTGCCAGCAGCCCCCGAGGAGTGGGTGAAAGGGCAGATACGCAGTATTTT
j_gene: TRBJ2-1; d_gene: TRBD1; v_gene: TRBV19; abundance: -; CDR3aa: CASSIVGTDYNEQFF; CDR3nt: TGTGCCAGTAGTATTGTCGGGACAGACTACAATGAGCAGTTCTTC
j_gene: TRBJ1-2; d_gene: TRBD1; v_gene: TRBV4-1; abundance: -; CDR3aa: CASSPFGQGLYGYTF; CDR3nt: TGCGCCAGCAGCCCATTCGGACAGGGACTCTATGGCTACACCTTC
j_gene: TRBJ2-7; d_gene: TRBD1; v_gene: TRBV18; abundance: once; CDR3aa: CASSPTDREAYEQYF; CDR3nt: TGTGCCAGCTCACCGACGGACAGGGAGGCCTACGAGCAGTACTTC
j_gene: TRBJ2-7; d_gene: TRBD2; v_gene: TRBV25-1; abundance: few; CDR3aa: CASSDLLAAYEQYF; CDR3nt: TGTGCCAGCAGTGATTTGCTAGCGGCCTACGAGCAGTACTTC
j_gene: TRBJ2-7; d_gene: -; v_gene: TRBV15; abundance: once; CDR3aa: CATSPGTGTYEQYF; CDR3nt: TGTGCCACCAGCCCCGGGACGGGGACCTACGAGCAGTACTTC
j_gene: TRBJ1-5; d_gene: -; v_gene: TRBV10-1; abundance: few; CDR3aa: CASSEKGRWYSNQPQHF; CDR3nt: TGCGCCAGCAGTGAGAAGGGCCGTTGGTATAGCAATCAGCCCCAGCATTTT
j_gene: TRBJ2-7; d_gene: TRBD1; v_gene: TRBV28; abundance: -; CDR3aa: CASSQTGQGFEQYF; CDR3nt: TGTGCCAGCAGCCAGACTGGACAGGGCTTCGAGCAGTACTTC
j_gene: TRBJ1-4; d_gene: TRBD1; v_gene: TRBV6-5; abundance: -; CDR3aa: CASSYFGQGGELFF; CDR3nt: TGTGCCAGCAGTTACTTCGGACAGGGCGGGGAACTGTTTTTT
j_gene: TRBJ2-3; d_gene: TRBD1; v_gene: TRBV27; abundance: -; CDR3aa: CATSTGGTDTQYF; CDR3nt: TGTGCCACCAGTACAGGGGGCACAGATACGCAGTATTTT
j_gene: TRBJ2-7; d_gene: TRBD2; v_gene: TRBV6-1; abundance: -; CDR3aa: CASSETTLAGELYEQYF; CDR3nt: TGTGCCAGCAGTGAAACAACACTAGCGGGGGAGCTCTACGAGCAGTACTTC
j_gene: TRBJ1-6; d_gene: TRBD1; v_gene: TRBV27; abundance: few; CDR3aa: CASSLTTQGRNSPLHF; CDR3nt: TGTGCCAGCAGTCTTACCACACAGGGGAGGAATTCACCCCTCCACTTT
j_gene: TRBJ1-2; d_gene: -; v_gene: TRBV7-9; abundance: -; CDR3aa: CASSLDPTNYGYTF; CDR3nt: TGTGCCAGCAGCTTAGATCCGACTAACTATGGCTACACCTTC
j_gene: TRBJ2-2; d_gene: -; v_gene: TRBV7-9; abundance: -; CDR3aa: CASSPVGTRDTGELFF; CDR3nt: TGTGCCAGCAGCCCAGTAGGGACACGAGACACCGGGGAGCTGTTTTTT
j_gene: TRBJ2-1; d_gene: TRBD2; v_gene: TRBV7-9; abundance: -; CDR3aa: CASSFQRGEQFF; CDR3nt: TGTGCCAGCAGCTTTCAGCGGGGTGAGCAGTTCTTC
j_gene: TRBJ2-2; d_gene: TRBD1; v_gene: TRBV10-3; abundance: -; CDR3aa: CAIGQDTGELFF; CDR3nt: TGTGCCATAGGACAGGACACCGGGGAGCTGTTTTTT
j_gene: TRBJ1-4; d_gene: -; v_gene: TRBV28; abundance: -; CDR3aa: CASSPGPSTNEKLFF; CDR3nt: TGTGCCAGCAGTCCGGGACCCTCAACTAATGAAAAACTGTTTTTT
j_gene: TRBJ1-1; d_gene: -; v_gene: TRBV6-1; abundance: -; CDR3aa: CASWTVNTEAFF; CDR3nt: TGTGCCAGCTGGACGGTGAACACTGAAGCTTTCTTT
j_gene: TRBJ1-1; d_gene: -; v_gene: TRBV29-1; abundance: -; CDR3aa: CSAAEQGTEAFF; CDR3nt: TGCAGCGCCGCTGAACAGGGAACTGAAGCTTTCTTT
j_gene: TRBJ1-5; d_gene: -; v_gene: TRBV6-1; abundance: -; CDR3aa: CASTTTAYSNQPQHF; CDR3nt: TGTGCCAGCACCACGACGGCGTATAGCAATCAGCCCCAGCATTTT
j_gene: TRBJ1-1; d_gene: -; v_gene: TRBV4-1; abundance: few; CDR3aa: CASSQGRPGNTEAFF; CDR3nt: TGCGCCAGCAGCCAAGGTCGTCCAGGGAACACTGAAGCTTTCTTT
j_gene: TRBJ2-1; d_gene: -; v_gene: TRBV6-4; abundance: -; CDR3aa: CASSEGGDYNEQFF; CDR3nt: TGTGCCAGCAGTGAAGGCGGGGACTACAATGAGCAGTTCTTC
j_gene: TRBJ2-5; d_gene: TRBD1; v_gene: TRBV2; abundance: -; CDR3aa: CASSESTGDVETQYF; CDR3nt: TGTGCCAGCAGTGAATCTACAGGGGACGTGGAGACCCAGTACTTC
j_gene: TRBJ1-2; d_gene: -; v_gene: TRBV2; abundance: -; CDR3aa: CASSGSRDANYGYTF; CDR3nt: TGTGCCAGCAGCGGGAGCAGGGACGCTAACTATGGCTACACCTTC
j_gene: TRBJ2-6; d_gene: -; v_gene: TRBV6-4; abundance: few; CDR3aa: CASSDEGGRGANVLTF; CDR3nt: TGTGCCAGCAGTGACGAGGGGGGGCGCGGGGCCAACGTCCTGACTTTC
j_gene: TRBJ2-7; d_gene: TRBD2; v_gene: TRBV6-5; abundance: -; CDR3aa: CASSSGLAVYEQYF; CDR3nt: TGTGCCAGCAGTTCGGGACTAGCGGTTTACGAGCAGTACTTC